This T cell receptor (beta chain) was found in a study of OX40 agonist ivuxolimab in advanced cancers. Looking at the study overall: Every 2 weeks, patients received ivuxolimab intravenously, dosed at 0.01 to 10 mg/kg.

Points on this clone: Its target is unknown.

The CDR3 covers 14 residues. The V gene's germline CDR1 is SGHTA and CDR2 FQGNSA. V was clipped by 5 bases and J by 4 bases, with 13 bases between them. Peripheral blood came from all dose cohorts at three timepoints. The data were produced by immunoSEQ multiplex PCR, yet TCRdb's version contains in-frame clones alone and is incomplete. The profile shows 100,000 or so clones, 85% to 95% of them singletons. Findings and caveats of the study: Partial responders at 0.1-3.0 mg/kg had among the lowest clonal expansion.

This sequence was found in an adult with an advanced solid tumor such as melanoma, head and neck, liver or kidney cancer. The material sequenced was CD4+ or CD8+ T cells sorted from blood, taken in a trial of the OX40 agonist ivuxolimab. The V and J genes are TRBV7-2 and TRBJ2-3, with D possibly being TRBD2 (6 bases). CDR3 nucleotides: TGTGCCAGCAGCAACGTGCGGGGAGCAGATACGCAGTATTTT. Translation: CASSNVRGADTQYF.